Listed here is a single T cell receptor (beta chain). As yet, its antigen is unknown. This sample was included in a study of vaccination effects on CD4 cells after COVID-19. Trimming removed 6 bases at V and 4 bases at J, with 13 bases between. This CDR3 contains 15 residues. The V gene's germline CDR1 is MDHEN and CDR2 SYDVKM. Whole-study findings and limits: There was only 1 of 255 vaccine-induced clones in healthy vaccinees that cross-reacted with common cold coronaviruses. Convalescent patients were few in the study, and early post-infection timepoints were absent. Clones from infection and from vaccination both contracted markedly late after vaccination.

ViraFEST used viral peptide pools to expand antigen-specific CD4+ T cells before sequencing. Following an approximately 9-day culture, CD4+ T cells were purified. Recipients of the vaccine had no prior SARS-CoV-2 infection and negative nucleocapsid antibodies. Half the medium was replaced with IL-2 medium on days 3 and 7. Only in-frame clones appear in the TCRdb table, and some are missing; sequencing was by immunoSEQ multiplex PCR. The data contain 55,000 to 75,000 clones, 70% to 80% of them singletons. The chain employs TRBV28 and TRBJ1-6, with D unclear. This sequence was found in a human donor who received a COVID-19 vaccine. The specimen comprised CD4+ T cells from PBMCs cultured with HCoV-NL63 spike peptides, sampled before COVID-19 vaccination. The CDR3 coding sequence is TGTGCCAGCAGCCGACGGACCAGTTATAATTCACCCCTCCACTTT. Amino acids: CASSRRTSYNSPLHF.